This paragraph reports one T cell receptor (beta chain). These data are taken from a study of shared clonotypes between healthy human individuals. Libraries were prepared by immunoSEQ multiplex PCR; TCRdb keeps only in-frame clonotypes and omits some of them. The profile shows under 1,100,000 clones, roughly 80% of them singletons. The clonotype comes from a man between 18 and 35 years old in good health. The sample was memory CD4+ T cells sorted from blood. This sample's subset: CD45RA-negative fraction.

The CDR3 DNA follows: TGTGCCAGCAGCTGGCCGGGACTTGTACCAGATACGTCGCAGTATTTT. Encoded protein: CASSWPGLVPDTSQYF. The rearrangement links TRBV7-9 to TRBJ2-3; D may be TRBD2 (6 bases). CDR3 length equals 16 residues. Germline lookup yields CDR1 SEHNR and CDR2 FQNEAQ (reference sequence). Trimming pared 4 bases from V and 10 bases from J, leaving 24 bases between.